Sequencing of this T cell receptor beta chain was carried out in a study of OX40 agonist ivuxolimab in advanced cancers. Across the study: Of mixed ages from about 20 to 80 and averaging roughly 64 years, the group was approximately 84% male.

CDR1 and CDR2 from the germline V gene are SGHNT and YENEEA. Trimming removed 0 bases from V and 6 bases from J; junction bases left unmatched: 4. The CDR3 has 15 amino acids. Generated by immunoSEQ multiplex PCR, the TCRdb table keeps only in-frame clones and is missing some. The data contain under 85,000 clones, roughly three quarters of them seen just once; the ten biggest clones take up 5%. This receptor was taken from an adult with an advanced solid tumor such as melanoma, head and neck, liver or kidney cancer. Here the sequenced sample was CD4+ or CD8+ T cells sorted from blood, taken in a trial of the OX40 agonist ivuxolimab. The chain uses TRBV11-3 and TRBJ2-2; TRBD1 matches 7 bases. In DNA, the CDR3 is TGTGCCAGCAGCTTAGATTATACAGGGGCCGGGGAGCTGTTTTTT. As protein: CASSLDYTGAGELFF.